Listed here are 31 T cell receptor beta chains from one sample, sequenced in a study of cytomegalovirus exposure and HLA in healthy donors. 13 Jbeta primers and 60 Vbeta primers were used for the PCR. Libraries were prepared by immunoSEQ multiplex PCR; TCRdb keeps only in-frame clonotypes and omits some of them. The sample yields 130,000 or so clones, roughly 77% seen once. Sequencing was done on a sample of PBMCs. These receptors were obtained from a young man in good health and CMV-seronegative.

The rearrangement links TRBV5-5 to TRBJ2-7, with 11 bases aligning to TRBD2. Trimming at V came to 4 bases and at J to 0 bases, leaving 6 bases not matched to a gene. This CDR3 is built from 16 residues. Germline V gene lookup returns CDR1 SGHKS and CDR2 YYEKEE (reference sequence). The CDR3 is CASSPGTSGHSYEQYF. For the CDR3, the DNA is TGTGCCAGCAGCCCAGGGACTAGCGGACACTCCTACGAGCAGTACTTC.

The gene calls are TRBV5-6 and TRBJ2-3; a weak D match, TRBD1 (6 bases). Per the germline V gene, CDR1 is SGHDT and CDR2 is YYEEEE. The V gene lost 1 base and the J gene lost 5 bases, with 14 bases spanning the gap. This CDR3 spans 15 amino acids. DNA for the CDR3: TGTGCCAGCAGCTTGTCAATATCCAGGGGAGATACGCAGTATTTT. This gives the protein CASSLSISRGDTQYF.

This sequence joins TRBV9 and TRBJ2-2, with D perhaps matching TRBD1 (6 bases). This CDR3 contains 16 residues. Germline assignment: CDR1 SGDLS and CDR2 YYNGEE. V dropped 0 bases and J dropped 7 bases, with 16 bases sitting between them. The CDR3 DNA follows: TGTGCCAGCAGCGTAGTTGGGACACTTATGCGCGGGGAGCTGTTTTTT. Translation: CASSVVGTLMRGELFF.

Worth noting for this clone: Different DNA sequences within this sample yield the same CDR3. The genes are TRBV4-1 and TRBJ2-7, with 11 bases matching TRBD2. J was trimmed by 4 bases and V by 2 bases; bases with no gene match: 16. The length of the CDR3 is 19 residues. The V gene's germline CDR1 is MGHRA and CDR2 YSYEKL. CDR3 DNA: TGCGCCAGCAGCCAACGAGGGCTAGCGGGAGGACCTGTCCAATACGAGCAGTACTTC. It translates to CASSQRGLAGGPVQYEQYF.

CDR3 nucleotide sequence: TGTGCCAGCAGCACGAGTCTCTCAACGACAGGGGGCGTGAACACTGAAGCTTTCTTT. Protein product: CASSTSLSTTGGVNTEAFF. The gene calls are TRBV28 and TRBJ1-1; 10 bases align to TRBD1. The CDR3 is 19 amino acids. Germline CDR1 MDHEN, CDR2 SYDVKM. The V gene end was trimmed by 6 bases and the J gene end by 0 bases; junction bases not matched to a gene: 16.

This clone was seen more than once but under ten times. The V and J genes are TRBV4-1 and TRBJ1-5; 7 nucleotides line up with TRBD1. CDR1 is MGHRA and CDR2 is YSYEKL in the germline V gene. J gave up 4 bases and V 3 bases, and 3 bases lay outside the gene matches. The CDR3 extends over 14 amino acids. The DNA of the CDR3 is TGCGCCAGCAGCCAGTGGGACAGAAATCAGCCCCAGCATTTT. This translates into CASSQWDRNQPQHF.

The chain uses TRBV25-1 and TRBJ2-5; a weak D match, TRBD1 (6 bases). The CDR3 length is 14 residues. Trimming pared 1 base from V and 1 base from J, leaving 7 bases between. The germline V gene has CDR1 MGHDK and CDR2 SYGVNS. The CDR3 loop reads CASSEWTAQETQYF. In DNA form, the CDR3 reads TGTGCCAGCAGTGAATGGACAGCCCAAGAGACCCAGTACTTC.

The genes are TRBV28 and TRBJ2-4; 10 bases map to TRBD2. V was pared by 1 base and J by 7 bases, with 7 bases of the junction left unmatched. Germline lookup yields CDR1 MDHEN and CDR2 SYDVKM. This CDR3 spans 16 amino acids. In nucleotides, the CDR3 is TGTGCCAGCAGTTTATTACGAGCGGGAGGGGGGAACATTCAGTACTTC. Its translation is CASSLLRAGGGNIQYF.

The CDR3 here is CASLERASGKETQYF. The CDR3 DNA reads as TGTGCCAGCCTCGAAAGGGCTAGCGGGAAAGAGACCCAGTACTTC. This chain joins TRBV25-1 and TRBJ2-5; 9 bases align to TRBD2. Trimming at V came to 8 bases and at J to 3 bases, leaving 10 bases not matched to a gene. The V gene's germline CDR1 is MGHDK and CDR2 SYGVNS. The CDR3 contains 15 residues. The full variable domain, rest sourced from reference TRBV25-1 and TRBJ2-5, is EADIYQTPRYLVIGTGKKITLECSQTMGHDKMYWYQQDPGMELHLIHYSYGVNSTEKGDLSSESTVSRIRTEHFPLTLESARPSHTSQYLCASLERASGKETQYFGPGTRLLVL.

This chain links TRBV6-5 with TRBJ1-5, with D tentatively TRBD1 (5 bases). Trimming left V 6 bases short and J 4 bases short, with 13 bases between. CDR3 length: 14 residues. Germline V gives CDR1 MNHEY, CDR2 SVGAGI. DNA of the CDR3: TGTGCCAGCAGAAGCGGGGGTTTGAATCAGCCCCAGCATTTT. Its protein product is CASRSGGLNQPQHF.

The chain combines TRBV7-9 with TRBJ1-6; 9 positions match TRBD1. The V gene's germline CDR1 is SEHNR and CDR2 FQNEAQ (reference sequence). V shed 3 bases and J 9 bases; nucleotides not matched to a gene: 9. This CDR3 comprises 16 residues. This chain's CDR3 is CASSFFRTGAASPLHF. The CDR3 nucleotides read TGTGCCAGCAGCTTTTTTAGGACAGGGGCTGCTTCACCCCTCCACTTT.

V is TRBV5-6 and J is TRBJ1-2, with D possibly TRBD1 on 5 matching bases. CDR1 SGHDT and CDR2 YYEEEE come from the germline V gene. V lost 5 bases, J lost 4 bases, and 15 bases lay in between. The CDR3 sequence is 14 residues long. The CDR3 here is CASSPQGALYGYTF. The CDR3 DNA is TGTGCCAGCAGTCCCCAAGGGGCCCTCTATGGCTACACCTTC.

The chain employs TRBV25-1 and TRBJ2-7; a possible D gene is TRBD2 (6 bases). In germline, CDR1 is MGHDK, CDR2 SYGVNS. The CDR3 has 13 amino acids. With 7 bases removed from V and 5 bases from J, the gap between germline ends came to 15 bases. The CDR3 spells CASTLGSGDEQYF. The CDR3 region has the DNA TGTGCCAGCACCCTGGGTAGCGGAGACGAGCAGTACTTC.

The chain couples TRBV5-1 to TRBJ2-3, with D possibly TRBD2 on 6 matching bases. This CDR3 is 15 amino acids long. Germline CDR1 and CDR2: SGHRS and YFSETQ. Trimming pared 4 bases from V and 6 bases from J, leaving 18 bases between. Written as DNA, the CDR3 is TGCGCCAGCAGCCGCCGGGACTCCGCCGTGGATACGCAGTATTTT. It encodes CASSRRDSAVDTQYF.

A note on this clone: One end of the junction does not line up with germline, which may come from a read error. This chain uses TRBV28 with TRBJ1-2; the D is unclear. Germline assignment: CDR1 MDHEN and CDR2 SYDVKM. The CDR3 runs to 10 residues. CDR3 in DNA: TGTGCCAGCAGTTTACTGCCGGGTTTCTTC. Translated, it gives CASSLLPGFF.

The rearrangement uses TRBV19 and TRBJ2-7; 8 bases are shared with TRBD1. The CDR3 consists of 15 residues. The V gene end was trimmed by 5 bases and the J gene end by 3 bases; junction bases not matched to a gene: 9. Germline CDR1 reads LNHDA; CDR2 reads SQIVND (reference sequence). The CDR3 nucleotides read TGTGCCAGTAGTCCAGGAGGACAGGGAATCTACGAGCAGTACTTC. As protein: CASSPGGQGIYEQYF.

The chain carries TRBV18 and TRBJ1-3; no definite D call. CDR3 size: 15 residues. Germline-derived CDR1 and CDR2 are KGHSH and LQKENI. V lost 2 bases and J lost 0, with 8 bases in between. CDR3 nucleotides: TGTGCCAGCTCACCAGGCCAGGTCTCTGGAAACACCATATATTTT. Amino acids: CASSPGQVSGNTIYF.

The chain employs TRBV5-1 and TRBJ1-2; no reliable D call. Trimming removed 1 base at V and 3 bases at J, with 10 bases between. Looked up from germline, CDR1 is SGHRS and CDR2 is YFSETQ. CDR3 length equals 14 residues. The CDR3 region is CASSLIPEDYGYTF. CDR3 nucleotide sequence: TGCGCCAGCAGCTTGATCCCGGAGGACTATGGCTACACCTTC.

The chain combines TRBV7-2 with TRBJ2-7; 10 bases align to TRBD2. This CDR3 has 17 residues. Germline CDR1 SGHTA, CDR2 FQGNSA. V lost 2 bases, J lost 4 bases, and 11 bases stayed unmatched. CDR3 sequence: CASSLQSPSGSWYEQYF. In DNA, the CDR3 is TGTGCCAGCAGCTTACAGTCCCCTAGCGGGAGTTGGTACGAGCAGTACTTC. Combining the CDR3 with reference TRBV7-2 and TRBJ2-7 gives the whole variable domain GAGVSQSPSNKVTEKGKDVELRCDPISGHTALYWYRQSLGQGLEFLIYFQGNSAPDKSGLPSDRFSAERTGGSVSTLTIQRTQQEDSAVYLCASSLQSPSGSWYEQYFGPGTRLTVT.

The genes are TRBV28 and TRBJ1-5; D not resolved. Per the germline V gene, CDR1 is MDHEN and CDR2 is SYDVKM. V was clipped by 5 bases and J by 6 bases, with 11 bases between them. The CDR3 has 13 amino acids. CDR3 sequence (DNA): TGTGCCAGCAGTGTGTCGGGAGCTCAGCCCCAGCATTTT. Its protein product is CASSVSGAQPQHF.

The chain uses TRBV20-1 and TRBJ2-1; TRBD2 is a possible D gene (5 bases). Germline CDR1 and CDR2: DFQATT and SNEGSKA (reference sequence). The V and J ends lost 5 bases and 9 bases respectively, with 8 bases between them. CDR3 length: 10 residues. The CDR3 protein is CSALGSEQFF. For the CDR3, the DNA is TGCAGTGCTCTGGGGAGTGAGCAGTTCTTC.

The chain recombines TRBV7-9 with TRBJ2-1; TRBD2 matches 11 bases. The CDR3 loop spans 14 amino acids. Trimming removed 5 bases from V and 8 bases from J; junction bases left unmatched: 5. Germline CDR1 SEHNR, CDR2 FQNEAQ (reference sequence). CDR3 in amino acids: CASSPTSGSHEQFF. The CDR3 bases are TGTGCCAGCAGCCCCACTAGCGGGAGCCATGAGCAGTTCTTC.

The gene calls are TRBV18 and TRBJ1-5, with D tentatively TRBD1 (5 bases). CDR1 is KGHSH, CDR2 LQKENI, per germline. The CDR3 runs to 15 residues. Trimming took 3 bases from V and 3 from J, leaving 12 bases between them. The CDR3 bases are TGTGCCAGCTCACCGCAGGGAACGGACAATCAGCCCCAGCATTTT. Its translation is CASSPQGTDNQPQHF. The full variable domain, its missing parts supplied by reference TRBV18 and TRBJ1-5, is NAGVMQNPRHLVRRRGQEARLRCSPMKGHSHVYWYRQLPEEGLKFMVYLQKENIIDESGMPKERFSAEFPKEGPSILRIQQVVRGDSAAYFCASSPQGTDNQPQHFGDGTRLSIL.

J is TRBJ2-3 and V is TRBV9, with a tentative D call TRBD2 (7 bases). V was shortened by 0 bases and J by 4 bases, with 15 bases between the two germline ends. The CDR3 sequence is 16 residues long. The germline V gene encodes CDR1 SGDLS and CDR2 YYNGEE. This chain's CDR3 is CASSVVGGGGADTQYF. The CDR3 coding sequence is TGTGCCAGCAGCGTAGTCGGGGGAGGGGGGGCAGATACGCAGTATTTT.

The gene calls are TRBV18 and TRBJ1-4; D remains unclear. The CDR3 consists of 12 residues. CDR1 KGHSH and CDR2 LQKENI come from the germline V gene. V was clipped by 1 base and J by 9 bases, with 6 bases between them. The CDR3 here is CASSPREKKLFF. DNA of the CDR3: TGTGCCAGCTCACCACGGGAGAAAAAACTGTTTTTT.

The chain employs TRBV5-4 and TRBJ2-7; maybe TRBD2 (5 bases). Germline V gene data show CDR1 as SGHNT and CDR2 as YYREEE (reference sequence). The V gene lost 3 bases and the J gene lost 4 bases, with 8 bases spanning the gap. This CDR3 spans 12 amino acids. The CDR3 DNA reads TGTGCCAGCAGCTCGGACTTGTACGAGCAGTACTTC. It codes for CASSSDLYEQYF.

V and J are TRBV5-6 and TRBJ1-6; 7 nucleotides line up with TRBD1. The J segment lost 9 bases and the V segment lost 3 bases, leaving 3 bases of the junction unmatched. Germline V gives CDR1 SGHDT, CDR2 YYEEEE. This CDR3 contains 13 residues. The CDR3 sequence: CASSSDRASPLHF. The CDR3 nucleotides read TGTGCCAGCAGCTCCGACAGGGCTTCACCCCTCCACTTT.

The chain uses TRBV5-6 and TRBJ2-1; 7 bases match TRBD1. The CDR3 loop spans 15 amino acids. The V and J ends lost 1 base and 3 bases, in that order; junction bases with no gene match: 4. Germline loops: CDR1 SGHDT, CDR2 YYEEEE. The CDR3 DNA follows: TGTGCCAGCAGCTTGAGAGGGGGCAACTACAATGAGCAGTTCTTC. Protein: CASSLRGGNYNEQFF.

The rearrangement joins TRBV29-1 to TRBJ2-7; 7 bases match TRBD1. Per the germline V gene, CDR1 is SQVTM and CDR2 is ANQGSEA. V was pared by 6 bases and J by 2 bases, with 10 bases of the junction left unmatched. The CDR3 length is 14 residues. CDR3 sequence reads: CSVWTGDGPYEQYF. The CDR3 nucleotides are TGCAGCGTGTGGACAGGAGACGGTCCCTACGAGCAGTACTTC.

The CDR3 protein is CASSLTSAAYNEQFF. The CDR3 nucleotides are TGTGCCAGCAGCTTAACTAGCGCCGCCTACAATGAGCAGTTCTTC. V and J are TRBV6-1 and TRBJ2-1; 7 positions agree with TRBD2. Germline V gives CDR1 MNHNS, CDR2 SASEGT. The CDR3 is made up of 15 amino acids. Losses at the gene ends were 6 bases for V and 2 bases for J; bases not matched to a gene: 7.

This sequence joins TRBV27 and TRBJ2-3, with 12 bases matching TRBD1. The CDR3 has 16 amino acids. The germline V gene encodes CDR1 MNHEY and CDR2 SMNVEV (reference sequence). After removal of 5 bases from V and 4 bases from J, the junction contained 7 bases not matched to a gene. This CDR3 is CASSLRDRGRPDTQYF. CDR3 DNA: TGTGCCAGCAGTCTCCGGGACAGGGGGCGCCCAGATACGCAGTATTTT.